This is a list of T cell receptor beta chains from one sample in a study of blood T cells in healthy people across ages. In TCRdb, the 5' RACE reads were re-called with MiXCR into one record per CDR3 protein. The sample includes about 730,000 distinct CDR3 sequences, roughly two fifths of them seen just once. The specimen was blood. The receptors originated from a woman in her fifties or sixties in good health. The CDR3 runs from the conserved cysteine through the conserved F or W. A D gene is named only where the DNA matches it firmly. Clone sizes are given selectively: once, few, many, or a class where the clone is expanded.

d_gene: TRBD2; abundance: NA; j_gene: TRBJ2-1; v_gene: TRBV7-2; CDR3aa: CASRLRLAGAETQFF; CDR3nt: TGTGCCAGCAGACTAAGACTAGCGGGAGCAGAGACCCAGTTCTTC
d_gene: NA; abundance: NA; j_gene: TRBJ2-4; v_gene: TRBV4-1; CDR3aa: CASSQGVGKFNSKAKNIQYF; CDR3nt: TGCGCCAGCAGCCAGGGGGTCGGAAAATTCAATTCAAAGGCCAAAAACATTCAGTACTTC
d_gene: NA; abundance: NA; j_gene: TRBJ2-7; v_gene: TRBV6-2/TRBV6-3; CDR3aa: CASSYGRSLYEQYF; CDR3nt: TGTGCCAGCAGTTACGGGCGGTCCCTCTACGAGCAGTACTTC
d_gene: TRBD2; abundance: many; j_gene: TRBJ2-1; v_gene: TRBV5-1; CDR3aa: CASSLGGTSGGNEQFF; CDR3nt: TGCGCCAGCAGCTTGGGTGGGACTAGCGGGGGCAATGAGCAGTTCTTC
d_gene: NA; abundance: few; j_gene: TRBJ1-3; v_gene: TRBV6-6; CDR3aa: CASSYSGGDTIYF; CDR3nt: TGTGCCAGCAGTTACAGTGGAGGAGACACCATATATTTT
d_gene: TRBD2; abundance: once; j_gene: TRBJ2-2; v_gene: TRBV9; CDR3aa: CASSSGSGGYTGELFF; CDR3nt: TGTGCCAGCAGCTCCGGCAGCGGGGGGTACACCGGGGAGCTGTTTTTT
d_gene: TRBD1; abundance: NA; j_gene: TRBJ1-2; v_gene: TRBV28; CDR3aa: CASSTEQGAGGYTF; CDR3nt: TGTGCCAGCAGTACAGAACAGGGGGCGGGAGGCTACACCTTC
d_gene: NA; abundance: NA; j_gene: TRBJ1-3; v_gene: TRBV7-9; CDR3aa: CASSTGPGNTIYF; CDR3nt: TGTGCCAGCAGCACCGGACCGGGAAACACCATATATTTT
d_gene: NA; abundance: NA; j_gene: TRBJ2-7; v_gene: TRBV12-3/TRBV12-4; CDR3aa: CASSSTVYNEQYF; CDR3nt: TGTGCCAGCAGCTCTACGGTATACAATGAGCAGTACTTC
d_gene: NA; abundance: NA; j_gene: TRBJ2-3; v_gene: TRBV5-1; CDR3aa: CASSWIQASTDAQYF; CDR3nt: TGCGCCAGCAGCTGGATCCAGGCTAGCACAGATGCGCAGTATTTT
d_gene: NA; abundance: NA; j_gene: TRBJ1-2; v_gene: TRBV3-1; CDR3aa: CASSQGQSSYDYTF; CDR3nt: TGTGCCAGCAGCCAAGGACAGAGCTCCTATGACTACACCTTC
d_gene: NA; abundance: NA; j_gene: TRBJ2-3; v_gene: TRBV12-3/TRBV12-4; CDR3aa: CASSSGGSTDTQYF; CDR3nt: TGTGCCAGCAGCTCGGGCGGAAGCACAGATACGCAGTATTTT
d_gene: NA; abundance: NA; j_gene: TRBJ2-3; v_gene: TRBV7-2; CDR3aa: CASSLGLGGRADTQYF; CDR3nt: TGTGCCAGCAGCTTGGGTTTAGGCGGCAGGGCAGATACGCAGTATTTT
d_gene: NA; abundance: NA; j_gene: TRBJ2-7; v_gene: TRBV12-3/TRBV12-4; CDR3aa: CTSRGRIYEQYF; CDR3nt: TGTACCAGCAGGGGACGGATTTACGAGCAGTACTTC
d_gene: NA; abundance: NA; j_gene: TRBJ2-3; v_gene: TRBV20-1; CDR3aa: CSPQENTQYF; CDR3nt: TGCAGTCCCCAGGAAAATACGCAGTATTTT
d_gene: TRBD2; abundance: NA; j_gene: TRBJ2-5; v_gene: TRBV10-1; CDR3aa: CASSGGAGEQETQYF; CDR3nt: TGCGCCAGCAGTGGTGGGGCGGGGGAGCAAGAGACCCAGTACTTC
d_gene: NA; abundance: few; j_gene: TRBJ1-2; v_gene: TRBV25-1; CDR3aa: CASSDRDLYGYTF; CDR3nt: TGTGCCAGCAGTGACAGGGATCTTTATGGCTACACCTTC
d_gene: NA; abundance: few; j_gene: TRBJ2-3; v_gene: TRBV20-1; CDR3aa: CSARGPAGTDTQYF; CDR3nt: TGCAGTGCTAGAGGTCCAGCGGGCACAGATACGCAGTATTTT
d_gene: TRBD2; abundance: NA; j_gene: TRBJ2-5; v_gene: TRBV5-5; CDR3aa: CASSSGLAGDQYF; CDR3nt: TGTGCCAGCAGCTCCGGACTAGCGGGAGATCAGTACTTC
d_gene: TRBD2; abundance: NA; j_gene: TRBJ2-5; v_gene: TRBV7-2; CDR3aa: CASRGGTSQPGQYF; CDR3nt: TGTGCCAGCAGGGGAGGGACTAGCCAACCTGGGCAGTACTTC
d_gene: NA; abundance: many; j_gene: TRBJ2-1; v_gene: TRBV29-1; CDR3aa: CSVDRFMEGEQFF; CDR3nt: TGCAGCGTTGATAGGTTCATGGAAGGTGAGCAGTTCTTC
d_gene: NA; abundance: many; j_gene: TRBJ1-5; v_gene: TRBV20-1; CDR3aa: CSARVRQNQPQHF; CDR3nt: TGCAGTGCTAGGGTCAGGCAAAATCAGCCCCAGCATTTT
d_gene: TRBD2; abundance: NA; j_gene: TRBJ2-5; v_gene: TRBV7-2; CDR3aa: CASSSYSGGGGSSAQYF; CDR3nt: TGTGCCAGCAGCTCCTATAGCGGGGGAGGGGGTTCGTCGGCCCAGTACTTC
d_gene: TRBD2; abundance: NA; j_gene: TRBJ2-1; v_gene: TRBV20-1; CDR3aa: CSAPTSGSTYNEQFF; CDR3nt: TGCAGTGCACCAACTAGCGGATCTACCTACAATGAGCAGTTCTTC
d_gene: TRBD1; abundance: NA; j_gene: TRBJ2-1; v_gene: TRBV11-1; CDR3aa: CASSFEDRGYNEQFF; CDR3nt: TGTGCCAGCAGCTTTGAGGACAGGGGCTACAATGAGCAGTTCTTC
d_gene: TRBD2; abundance: NA; j_gene: TRBJ2-7; v_gene: TRBV20-1; CDR3aa: CSARDQLAGGYEQYF; CDR3nt: TGCAGTGCTAGAGATCAACTTGCGGGAGGCTACGAGCAGTACTTC
d_gene: NA; abundance: NA; j_gene: TRBJ1-1; v_gene: TRBV6-6; CDR3aa: CASSHGTGRGEAFF; CDR3nt: TGTGCCAGCAGCCATGGGACCGGCAGGGGTGAAGCTTTCTTT
d_gene: TRBD1; abundance: few; j_gene: TRBJ2-1; v_gene: TRBV20-1; CDR3aa: CSAAWPGGNNEQFF; CDR3nt: TGCAGTGCTGCCTGGCCAGGGGGAAACAATGAGCAGTTCTTC
d_gene: NA; abundance: few; j_gene: TRBJ2-7; v_gene: TRBV5-1; CDR3aa: CASSLTHGGLEQYF; CDR3nt: TGCGCCAGCAGCTTGACCCATGGAGGGCTCGAGCAGTACTTC
d_gene: NA; abundance: few; j_gene: TRBJ2-1; v_gene: TRBV27; CDR3aa: CASSLPDLSLRVHEQFF; CDR3nt: TGTGCCAGCAGTTTACCTGACTTGTCTCTTAGGGTCCATGAGCAGTTCTTC
d_gene: NA; abundance: once; j_gene: TRBJ1-6; v_gene: TRBV20-1; CDR3aa: CSARWTPSSYNSPLHF; CDR3nt: TGCAGTGCTAGATGGACGCCGAGCTCCTATAATTCACCCCTCCACTTT
d_gene: TRBD1; abundance: NA; j_gene: TRBJ2-1; v_gene: TRBV19; CDR3aa: CASSRARQGARDEQFF; CDR3nt: TGTGCCAGTAGTAGAGCCAGACAGGGGGCTCGCGATGAGCAGTTCTTC
d_gene: TRBD1; abundance: few; j_gene: TRBJ2-1; v_gene: TRBV7-3; CDR3aa: CASSLSPGGRGEQFF; CDR3nt: TGTGCCAGCAGCTTAAGTCCAGGGGGTAGGGGTGAGCAGTTCTTC
d_gene: NA; abundance: NA; j_gene: TRBJ1-2; v_gene: TRBV12-3/TRBV12-4; CDR3aa: CASSVRDHYGYTF; CDR3nt: TGTGCCAGCAGTGTCCGGGATCACTATGGCTACACCTTC
d_gene: NA; abundance: NA; j_gene: TRBJ2-7; v_gene: TRBV7-2; CDR3aa: CASSLGVGSPYEQYF; CDR3nt: TGTGCCAGCAGCTTAGGAGTCGGGAGCCCCTACGAGCAGTACTTC
d_gene: TRBD2; abundance: NA; j_gene: TRBJ2-1; v_gene: TRBV12-3/TRBV12-4; CDR3aa: CASRASGSSYNEQFF; CDR3nt: TGTGCCAGCAGGGCTAGCGGGAGCTCCTACAATGAGCAGTTCTTC
d_gene: TRBD2; abundance: many; j_gene: TRBJ2-5; v_gene: TRBV20-1; CDR3aa: CSLRGALAGVQETQYF; CDR3nt: TGCAGTCTTCGGGGAGCCCTAGCGGGAGTTCAAGAGACCCAGTACTTC
d_gene: NA; abundance: few; j_gene: TRBJ1-6; v_gene: TRBV7-2; CDR3aa: CASSLEVARQGAPLHF; CDR3nt: TGTGCCAGCAGCTTAGAAGTGGCCAGGCAGGGAGCACCCCTCCACTTT
d_gene: NA; abundance: NA; j_gene: TRBJ1-1; v_gene: TRBV29-1; CDR3aa: CSVVPSQGSTEAFF; CDR3nt: TGCAGCGTTGTCCCCTCACAGGGATCCACTGAAGCTTTCTTT
d_gene: NA; abundance: NA; j_gene: TRBJ2-3; v_gene: TRBV6-6; CDR3aa: CASSYPSATDTQYF; CDR3nt: TGTGCCAGCAGTTACCCCAGCGCTACAGATACGCAGTATTTT
d_gene: TRBD2; abundance: few; j_gene: TRBJ2-4; v_gene: TRBV4-2; CDR3aa: CASSQGLAGVEQYF; CDR3nt: TGTGCCAGCAGCCAAGGTCTAGCGGGGGTTGAGCAGTACTTC
d_gene: NA; abundance: NA; j_gene: TRBJ2-5; v_gene: TRBV2; CDR3aa: CASSEALRGARETQYF; CDR3nt: TGTGCCAGCAGTGAAGCGCTTCGCGGGGCGCGGGAGACCCAGTACTTC
d_gene: TRBD1; abundance: NA; j_gene: TRBJ2-4; v_gene: TRBV20-1; CDR3aa: CSALSDRGDNIQYF; CDR3nt: TGCAGTGCCCTATCGGACAGGGGAGACAACATTCAGTACTTC
d_gene: NA; abundance: few; j_gene: TRBJ2-1; v_gene: TRBV29-1; CDR3aa: CSVVREPFHGEQFF; CDR3nt: TGCAGCGTTGTCCGGGAGCCCTTTCATGGCGAGCAGTTCTTC